The entry below gives a single T cell receptor (beta chain) sequence along with its context. Its antigen target is currently unknown. Within one base of it there is no much larger clone, and no base qualities were kept. The CDR3 sequence holds 11 residues, the cysteine and phenylalanine included. Kept here is only the CDR3 DNA, which spans 33 bases and is read in frame from base 1. A distance of 9 bases separates the germline ends of V and J, which lose 3 bases and 11 bases respectively. CDR1 and CDR2, looked up from the germline V gene (reference sequence), are SGHKS and YYEKEE. These data come from a study of control samples from healthy donors and cancer patients (dated by TCRdb to between 2020 and 2021). Library method: the immunoSEQ multiplex PCR assay. The table comes from immuneACCESS by way of TCRdb, which keeps in-frame sequences with V and J called. Part of the clones is missing from these tables; in studies checked, under half for an unresolved V gene and the rest for unknown reasons. A total of 70,000 to 100,000 clones appear in this sample, about nine tenths of them only once. The ten largest account for approximately 16% of the sample.

The receptor comes from a man aged 45-65 years in good health. Source material: blood. The V gene is TRBV5-5 and the J gene is TRBJ2-1; the D gene cannot be resolved reliably. Here the CDR3 is given as CASSSSGKQFF. The nucleotide sequence reads TGTGCCAGCAGCTCATCGGGCAAGCAGTTCTTC.